This entry describes one TCR beta chain. Germline loops: CDR1 SGHVS, CDR2 FQNEAQ. The CDR3 runs 14 residues. V lost 2 bases and J 7 bases, leaving 14 bases between the germline ends. Genomic DNA for unsorted samples, which was extracted with the QIAamp DNA Blood Mini kit, came from 99 million or so PBMCs. The sample comes from a study of shared clonotypes between healthy human individuals. Overall study: Donors, aged 18 to 49, were a couple of women and a few men.

Deep level was the assay's run setting. DNA input for the unsorted PBMC replicate PCRs was around 300 ng, approximately 30,000 T cell genomes. Clones were sequenced by immunoSEQ multiplex PCR, and TCRdb holds only the in-frame ones, with some missing. This sample has some 530,000 clones, with about 78% found just once. The genes are TRBV7-8 and TRBJ1-2, with D unresolved. This clonotype originated in a woman in her thirties or forties in good health. Some clones in this sample may be carry-over from other donors' samples. Sequencing input: PBMCs. CDR3 nucleotide sequence: TGTGCCAGCAGCTTAACCCGGCAGTATAGTGGCTACACCTTC. It specifies CASSLTRQYSGYTF.